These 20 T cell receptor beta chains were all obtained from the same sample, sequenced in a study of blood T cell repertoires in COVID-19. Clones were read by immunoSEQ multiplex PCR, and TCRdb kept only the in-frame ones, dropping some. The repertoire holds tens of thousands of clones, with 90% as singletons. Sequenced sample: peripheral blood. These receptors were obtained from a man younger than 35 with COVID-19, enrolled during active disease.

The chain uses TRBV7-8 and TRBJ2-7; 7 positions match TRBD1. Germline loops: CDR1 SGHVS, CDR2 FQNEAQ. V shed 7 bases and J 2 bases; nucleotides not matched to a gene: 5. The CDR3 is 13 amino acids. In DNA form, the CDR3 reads TGTGCCAGCACAGGACAGGTCGCCTACGAGCAGTACTTC. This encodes CASTGQVAYEQYF.

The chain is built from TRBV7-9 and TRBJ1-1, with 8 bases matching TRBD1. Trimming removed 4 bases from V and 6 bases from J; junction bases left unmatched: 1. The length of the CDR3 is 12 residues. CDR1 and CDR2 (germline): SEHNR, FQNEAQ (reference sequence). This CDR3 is CASSSRGPEAFF. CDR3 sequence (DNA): TGTGCCAGCAGCTCCAGGGGGCCTGAAGCTTTCTTT.

The CDR3 protein is CASSLNRQGVEQYF. The CDR3 nucleotides are TGTGCCAGCAGTCTCAACAGGCAAGGTGTCGAGCAGTACTTC. This chain uses TRBV9 with TRBJ2-7; D possibly corresponds to TRBD1 (5 bases). The ends were cut back, 5 bases at V and 6 bases at J, with 18 bases in the middle. Germline-derived CDR1 and CDR2 are SGDLS and YYNGEE. CDR3 length: 14 residues. Filled out from reference TRBV9 and TRBJ2-7, the complete variable domain reads DSGVTQTPKHLITATGQRVTLRCSPRSGDLSVYWYQQSLDQGLQFLIQYYNGEERAKGNILERFSAQQFPDLHSELNLSSLELGDSALYFCASSLNRQGVEQYFGPGTRLTVT.

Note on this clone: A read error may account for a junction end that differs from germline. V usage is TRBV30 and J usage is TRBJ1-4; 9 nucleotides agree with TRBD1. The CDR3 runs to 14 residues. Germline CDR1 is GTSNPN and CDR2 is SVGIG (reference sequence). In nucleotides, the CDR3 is TGTGCCTGGCGGGACAGGGCGGTGGGCAACAGACTGCTTTTT. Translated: CAWRDRAVGNRLLF.

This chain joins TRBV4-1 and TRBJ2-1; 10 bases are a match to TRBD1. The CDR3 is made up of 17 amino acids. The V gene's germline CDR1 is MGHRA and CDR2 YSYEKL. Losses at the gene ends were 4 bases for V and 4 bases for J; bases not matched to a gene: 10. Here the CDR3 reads CASSPDGTGAAYNEQFF. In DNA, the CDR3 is TGCGCCAGCAGCCCCGATGGGACAGGGGCGGCTTACAATGAGCAGTTCTTC.

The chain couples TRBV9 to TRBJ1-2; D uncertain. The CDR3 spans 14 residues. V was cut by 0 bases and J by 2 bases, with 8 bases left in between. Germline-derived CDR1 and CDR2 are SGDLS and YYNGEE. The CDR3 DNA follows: TGTGCCAGCAGCGTAGGCGAGGTAAACTATGGCTACACCTTC. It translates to CASSVGEVNYGYTF. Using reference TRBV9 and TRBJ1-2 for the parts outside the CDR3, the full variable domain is DSGVTQTPKHLITATGQRVTLRCSPRSGDLSVYWYQQSLDQGLQFLIQYYNGEERAKGNILERFSAQQFPDLHSELNLSSLELGDSALYFCASSVGEVNYGYTFGSGTRLTVV.

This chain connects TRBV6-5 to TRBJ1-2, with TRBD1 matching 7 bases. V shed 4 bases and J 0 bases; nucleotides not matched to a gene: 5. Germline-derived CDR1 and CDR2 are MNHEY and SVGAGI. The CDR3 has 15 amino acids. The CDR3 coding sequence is TGTGCCAGCAGTTCGTACAGGGGATCTAACTATGGCTACACCTTC. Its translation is CASSSYRGSNYGYTF.

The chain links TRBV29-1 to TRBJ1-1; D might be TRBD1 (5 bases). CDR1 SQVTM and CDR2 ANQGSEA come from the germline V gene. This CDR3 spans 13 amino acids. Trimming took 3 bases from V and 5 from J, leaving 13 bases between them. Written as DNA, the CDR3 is TGCAGCGTTGATAGAAGGGGCCGGACTGAAGCTTTCTTT. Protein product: CSVDRRGRTEAFF.

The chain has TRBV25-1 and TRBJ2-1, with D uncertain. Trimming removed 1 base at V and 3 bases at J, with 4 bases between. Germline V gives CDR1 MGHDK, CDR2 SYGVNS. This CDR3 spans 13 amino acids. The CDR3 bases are TGTGCCAGCAGTGAATCTAACTACAATGAGCAGTTCTTC. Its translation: CASSESNYNEQFF.

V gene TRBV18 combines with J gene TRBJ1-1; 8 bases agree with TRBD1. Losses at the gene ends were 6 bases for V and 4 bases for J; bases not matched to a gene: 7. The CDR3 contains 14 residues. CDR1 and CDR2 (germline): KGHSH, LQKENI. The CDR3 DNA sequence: TGTGCCAGCTCCCAAGCGGACAGGGCCACTGAAGCTTTCTTT. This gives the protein CASSQADRATEAFF.

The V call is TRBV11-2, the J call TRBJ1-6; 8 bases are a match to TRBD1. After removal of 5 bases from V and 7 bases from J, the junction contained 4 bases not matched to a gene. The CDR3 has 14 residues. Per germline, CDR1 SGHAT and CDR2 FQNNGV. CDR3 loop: CASSPDRDNSPLHF. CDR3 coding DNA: TGTGCCAGCAGCCCGGACAGGGACAATTCACCCCTCCACTTT.

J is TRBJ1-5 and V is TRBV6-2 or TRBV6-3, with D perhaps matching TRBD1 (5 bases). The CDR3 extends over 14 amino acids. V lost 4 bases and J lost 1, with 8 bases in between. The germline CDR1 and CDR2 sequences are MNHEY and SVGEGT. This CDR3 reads CASSSWTSNQPQHF. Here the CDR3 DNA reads TGTGCCAGCAGTTCGTGGACAAGCAATCAGCCCCAGCATTTT.

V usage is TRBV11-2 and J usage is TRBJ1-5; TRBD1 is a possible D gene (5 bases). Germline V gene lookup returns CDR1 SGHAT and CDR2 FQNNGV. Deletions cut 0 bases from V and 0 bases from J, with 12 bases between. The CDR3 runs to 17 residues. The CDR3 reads CASSLDDSLYSNQPQHF. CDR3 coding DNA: TGTGCCAGCAGCTTAGATGACAGCCTGTATAGCAATCAGCCCCAGCATTTT.

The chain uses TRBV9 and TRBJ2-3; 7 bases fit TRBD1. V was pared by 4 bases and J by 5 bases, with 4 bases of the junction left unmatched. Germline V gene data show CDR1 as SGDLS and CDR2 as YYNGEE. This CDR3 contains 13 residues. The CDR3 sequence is CASSITGEDTQYF. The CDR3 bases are TGTGCCAGCAGCATAACAGGGGAAGATACGCAGTATTTT.

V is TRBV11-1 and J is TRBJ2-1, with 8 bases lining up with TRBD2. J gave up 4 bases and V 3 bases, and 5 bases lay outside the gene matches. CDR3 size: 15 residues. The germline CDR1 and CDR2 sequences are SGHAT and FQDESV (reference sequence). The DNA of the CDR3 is TGTGCCAGCAGCTTTACGGGAGGGCCATACAATGAGCAGTTCTTC. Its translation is CASSFTGGPYNEQFF.

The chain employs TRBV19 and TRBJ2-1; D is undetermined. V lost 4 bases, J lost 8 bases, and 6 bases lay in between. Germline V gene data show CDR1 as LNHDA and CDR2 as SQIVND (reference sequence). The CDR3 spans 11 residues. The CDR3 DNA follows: TGTGCCAGTAGTACTGGCCATGAGCAGTTCTTC. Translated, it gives CASSTGHEQFF.

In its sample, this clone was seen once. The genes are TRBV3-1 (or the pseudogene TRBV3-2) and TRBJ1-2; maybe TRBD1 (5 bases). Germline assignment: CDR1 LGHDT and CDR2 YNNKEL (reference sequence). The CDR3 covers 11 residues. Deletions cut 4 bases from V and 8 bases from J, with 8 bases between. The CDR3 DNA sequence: TGTGCCAGCAGCCCAGGGCGCGGCTACACCTTC. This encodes CASSPGRGYTF.

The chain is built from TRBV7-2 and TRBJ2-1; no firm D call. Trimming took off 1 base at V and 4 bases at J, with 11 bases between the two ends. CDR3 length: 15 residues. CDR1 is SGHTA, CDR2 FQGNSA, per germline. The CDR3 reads CASSLDGQLYNEQFF. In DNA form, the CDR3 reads TGTGCCAGCAGCTTAGATGGGCAGCTTTACAATGAGCAGTTCTTC.

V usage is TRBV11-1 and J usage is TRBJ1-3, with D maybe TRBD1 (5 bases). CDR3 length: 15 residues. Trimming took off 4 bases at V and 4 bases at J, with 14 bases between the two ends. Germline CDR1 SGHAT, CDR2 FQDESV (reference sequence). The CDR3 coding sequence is TGTGCCAGCAGCTCCCGCAACAGGTCCGGAAACACCATATATTTT. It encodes CASSSRNRSGNTIYF. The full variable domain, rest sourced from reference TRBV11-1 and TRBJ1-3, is EAEVAQSPRYKITEKSQAVAFWCDPISGHATLYWYRQILGQGPELLVQFQDESVVDDSQLPKDRFSAERLKGVDSTLKIQPAELGDSAMYLCASSSRNRSGNTIYFGEGSWLTVV.

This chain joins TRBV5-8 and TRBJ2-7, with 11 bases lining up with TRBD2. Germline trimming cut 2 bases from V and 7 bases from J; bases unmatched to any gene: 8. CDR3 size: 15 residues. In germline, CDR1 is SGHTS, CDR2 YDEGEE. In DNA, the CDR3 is TGTGCCAGCAGCTTAATAGCGGGAGGGCCAGAGGAGCAGTACTTC. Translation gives CASSLIAGGPEEQYF. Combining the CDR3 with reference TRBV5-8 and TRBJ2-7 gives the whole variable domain EAGVTQSPTHLIKTRGQQATLRCSPISGHTSVYWYQQALGLGLQFLLWYDEGEERNRGNFPPRFSGRQFPNYSSELNVNALELEDSALYLCASSLIAGGPEEQYFGPGTRLTVT.